The T cell receptor (beta chain) under discussion was sequenced for a study of blood T cell repertoires in COVID-19. Whole-study context: T cells, B-cell-depleted T cells, or PBMCs supplied cDNA or gDNA.

This clone was detected only once. The germline V gene encodes CDR1 MRHNA and CDR2 SNTAGT. The V and J ends lost 3 bases and 5 bases respectively, with 8 bases between them. There are 13 residues in the CDR3. The data were produced by immunoSEQ multiplex PCR, yet TCRdb's version contains in-frame clones alone and is incomplete. Of almost 200,000 clones detected, roughly 90% appear once; the ten largest clones hold approximately 8%. Participant age was roughly 18 to 100 years, and participants resided in fewer than 25 US areas. Participants reported their clinical history, and cohort assignment relied on those reports.

Sequenced input: PBMCs or T cells enriched from blood (not recorded which). The rearrangement uses TRBV6-4 and TRBJ2-1, with TRBD1 as a possible D gene (5 bases). This sequence originates from a woman aged 18-29 years who had recovered from COVID-19. In DNA, the CDR3 is TGTGCCAGCAGTGAAGCAGGGAACAATGAGCAGTTCTTC. It codes for CASSEAGNNEQFF.